Following are 9 T cell receptor beta chains from one sample sequenced in a study of PD-1 blockade in classical Hodgkin lymphoma. Sequenced by immunoSEQ multiplex PCR; TCRdb stores in-frame clones only, minus some. Altogether around 40,000 clones are present, 70% to 80% being singletons, with the ten largest covering 9.8%. Described time point: cycle 4 day 1 (C4D1), after more than five weeks of nivolumab. Following autologous stem cell transplantation, relapse occurred in every patient, and exposure to brentuximab vedotin varied. Material: peripheral blood mononuclear cells (PBMCs), obtained before the fourth cycle of nivolumab. These receptors came from a human donor with classical Hodgkin lymphoma.

CDR3 sequence reads: CASSLVQGASYEQYF. CDR3 coding DNA: TGCGCCAGCAGCTTGGTTCAGGGGGCCTCCTACGAGCAGTACTTC. This chain links TRBV5-1 with TRBJ2-7; 8 bases match TRBD1. V was clipped by 0 bases and J by 0 bases; unmatched bases: 2. This CDR3 has 15 amino acids. CDR1 and CDR2 (germline): SGHRS, YFSETQ.

This chain connects TRBV4-3 to TRBJ2-7, with D uncertain. This CDR3 has 16 residues. Trimming left V 1 base short and J 6 bases short, with 19 bases between. CDR1 LGHNA and CDR2 YSLEER come from the germline V gene. CDR3 in DNA: TGCGCCAGCAGCCAAGCGCACAGACCCTTAAGAACCGAGCAGTACTTC. This encodes CASSQAHRPLRTEQYF.

CDR3 amino acids: CATSRPQGLTQYF. The CDR3 bases are TGTGCCACCAGCAGACCCCAGGGGTTGACCCAGTACTTC. The chain recombines TRBV15 with TRBJ2-5; D may be TRBD1 (6 bases). CDR1 LNHNV and CDR2 YYDKDF come from the germline V gene (reference sequence). CDR3 size: 13 residues. The V end lost 2 bases, the J end lost 7 bases, and 11 bases lay between the germline ends.

This clone was counted between two and nine times. The chain has TRBV6-1 and TRBJ1-5; D possibly corresponds to TRBD1 (5 bases). CDR3 size: 17 residues. Looked up from germline, CDR1 is MNHNS and CDR2 is SASEGT. V lost 2 bases, J lost 0 bases, and 14 bases lay in between. CDR3 in DNA: TGTGCCAGCAGTGAACTAAGGGGTTGGAATAGCAATCAGCCCCAGCATTTT. Encoded protein: CASSELRGWNSNQPQHF.

This clone is judged medium-sized. V is TRBV9 and J is TRBJ2-5; D unresolved. CDR1 and CDR2 (germline): SGDLS, YYNGEE. The CDR3 consists of 14 residues. Trimming stripped 0 bases from V and 5 bases from J, with 11 bases between. The CDR3 nucleotides read TGTGCCAGCAGCGTAGGGTGGGTAGGGGAGACCCAGTACTTC. Amino acids: CASSVGWVGETQYF.

The chain links TRBV19 to TRBJ2-1; D not resolved. Germline lookup yields CDR1 LNHDA and CDR2 SQIVND (reference sequence). Between the trimmed V and J ends, which lost 3 bases and 10 bases, there was a span of 22 bases. CDR3 length: 16 residues. CDR3: CASSIALGSLAREQFF. The CDR3 DNA is TGTGCCAGTAGTATTGCCCTTGGCTCCCTGGCGAGGGAGCAGTTCTTC.

The chain's CDR3 is CASSKVGIRTDTQYF. The CDR3 coding sequence is TGTGCCAGCAGCAAAGTAGGGATTCGGACAGATACGCAGTATTTT. The chain is built from TRBV16 and TRBJ2-3; D uncertain. Germline V gene data show CDR1 as KGHSY and CDR2 as FQNENV. CDR3 length equals 15 residues. V was trimmed by 5 bases and J by 3 bases, leaving 15 bases between them.

The table lists this clone with a few counts. This chain links TRBV29-1 with TRBJ2-1; the match to TRBD2 covers 10 bases. The CDR3 has 15 amino acids. Germline CDR1 SQVTM, CDR2 ANQGSEA. V trimming: 7 bases; J trimming: 4 bases; junction bases outside the gene matches: 10. The CDR3 loop is CSDLPLAGEYNEQFF. The DNA of the CDR3 is TGCAGCGACCTACCCCTAGCGGGGGAATACAATGAGCAGTTCTTC.

The chain joins TRBV18 to TRBJ1-2; tentatively, D is TRBD1 (6 bases). Trimming shortened V by 3 bases and J by 7 bases, and 18 bases separated the two germline ends. Germline assignment: CDR1 KGHSH and CDR2 LQKENI. The CDR3 sequence is 15 residues long. In DNA form, the CDR3 reads TGTGCCAGCTCACCTGAACTTGCCGGGACATCTGGCTACACCTTC. This codes for CASSPELAGTSGYTF.